Listed below are T cell receptor beta chains from one sample, sequenced in a study of blood T cell repertoires in COVID-19. Profiled with immunoSEQ multiplex PCR; TCRdb holds only in-frame clones, not every one. The repertoire holds about 58,000 clones, with just under 90% as singletons. The sequenced material came from peripheral blood. These receptors were taken from a man aged 60-69 years with acute or convalescent COVID-19. Both conserved end residues are part of each CDR3. The D gene is left open where the match is weak. Clone size, where shown, is once, few, many, or a class for clones that have expanded.

V	size	D	J	DNA	CDR3
TRBV11-3	NA	NA	TRBJ1-1	TGTGCCAGCAGCTTGTCAGGGTTGGGCACTGAAGCTTTCTTT	CASSLSGLGTEAFF
TRBV9	NA	NA	TRBJ1-3	TGTGCCAGCAGCGCTCATCCTAGCTCTGGAAACACCATATATTTT	CASSAHPSSGNTIYF
TRBV7-9	NA	NA	TRBJ1-4	TGTGCCAGCAGCTTAGCGCGTGACACTCGGTTTGAAAAACTGTTTTTT	CASSLARDTRFEKLFF
TRBV29-1	NA	NA	TRBJ1-1	TGCAGCGTACAATACAGGGCGGGCAACACTGAAGCTTTCTTT	CSVQYRAGNTEAFF
TRBV24-1	NA	TRBD2	TRBJ2-5	TGTGCCACCAGTGAGGGCGGGGGGACCCAAGAGACCCAGTACTTC	CATSEGGGTQETQYF
TRBV3-1/TRBV3-2	NA	TRBD1	TRBJ2-2	TGTGCCAGCAGCCAAGTAAGGGACAGGGGGTCCGGGGAGCTGTTTTTT	CASSQVRDRGSGELFF
TRBV28	NA	TRBD1	TRBJ1-2	TGTGCCAGCAGTCCTGGGACAGCCAACTATGGCTACACCTTC	CASSPGTANYGYTF
TRBV24-1	NA	TRBD1	TRBJ2-2	TGTGCCACCAGCGACCGGGACAGGGGGTTTCCCGGGGAGCTGTTTTTT	CATSDRDRGFPGELFF
TRBV12-5	NA	NA	TRBJ1-3	TGTGCTAGTGGTTTGTCAGGGGTCTCTGGAAACACCATATATTTT	CASGLSGVSGNTIYF
TRBV28	NA	NA	TRBJ1-2	TGTGCCAGCACCCAGCAGGCACCGTATGGCTACACCTTC	CASTQQAPYGYTF
TRBV20-1	NA	NA	TRBJ1-1	TGCAGTGCTGAGCGGGACACTGAAGCTTTCTTT	CSAERDTEAFF
TRBV4-1	NA	TRBD1	TRBJ1-4	TGCGCCAGCAGCCAAGTAGGGGCAGGGGGTGGCGTTCCTAATGAAAAACTGTTTTTT	CASSQVGAGGGVPNEKLFF
TRBV11-3	NA	NA	TRBJ2-1	TGTGCCAGCAGCTTAGTACAGGGTATCTACAATGAGCAGTTCTTC	CASSLVQGIYNEQFF
TRBV7-2	once	NA	TRBJ1-2	TGTGCCAGCAGCTTATTCGGGGCTAACTATGGCTACACCTTC	CASSLFGANYGYTF
TRBV7-2	NA	NA	TRBJ2-5	TGTGCCAGCAGCCCAACAGGGTTGGAGACCCAGTACTTC	CASSPTGLETQYF
TRBV12-3/TRBV12-4	NA	TRBD1	TRBJ2-7	TGTGCCAGCAGTTTGACAGGGGTGGACGAGCAGTACTTC	CASSLTGVDEQYF
TRBV24-1	NA	NA	TRBJ1-2	TGTGCCACCAGTGTAGGAGCCTACAGGGGCTACACCTTC	CATSVGAYRGYTF
TRBV30	NA	TRBD1	TRBJ1-1	TGTGCCTGGAGTAAAGGACAGGGGGCACCCATGAACACTGAAGCTTTCTTT	CAWSKGQGAPMNTEAFF
TRBV6-5	NA	NA	TRBJ2-7	TGTGCCAGCGGTAGAAAATCCTACGAGCAGTACTTC	CASGRKSYEQYF
TRBV7-6	NA	TRBD2	TRBJ2-7	TGTGCCAGCAGCTTAGCGTCTAGCGGGAGCCTAATAGGAAGTGTTGACGAGCAGTACTTC	CASSLASSGSLIGSVDEQYF
TRBV7-2	NA	NA	TRBJ1-2	TGTGCCAGCAGCGTCTCCCCAGGATACTATGGCTACACCTTC	CASSVSPGYYGYTF
TRBV5-4	NA	NA	TRBJ2-2	TGTGCCAGCAGCCCACCAGGGACCGGGGAGCTGTTTTTT	CASSPPGTGELFF
TRBV19	NA	NA	TRBJ1-5	TGTGCCAGTAGTCCCACGGACACGGATCAGCCCCAGCATTTT	CASSPTDTDQPQHF
TRBV5-4	once	NA	TRBJ2-5	TGTGCCAGCAGTTTGGAATTAGCATTTGGGGAGACCCAGTACTTC	CASSLELAFGETQYF
TRBV5-4	NA	NA	TRBJ2-2	TGTGCCAGCAGCCCACCGGAGGTAGCTCCCGGGGAGCTGTTTTTT	CASSPPEVAPGELFF
TRBV9	NA	TRBD2	TRBJ2-3	TGTGCCAGCAGCGTAGGGGTCCCCTCTATGGTCGGACTAGGCACAGATACGCAGTATTTT	CASSVGVPSMVGLGTDTQYF
TRBV28	NA	NA	TRBJ2-7	TGTGCCAGCAGTTTATCTGTCAGGGACTCTACCTACGAGCAGTACTTC	CASSLSVRDSTYEQYF
TRBV28	once	NA	TRBJ2-2	TGTGCCAGCACCCTGGGGCAAACTCCCTTCCTGAACACCGGGGAGCTGTTTTTT	CASTLGQTPFLNTGELFF
TRBV5-1	NA	NA	TRBJ2-1	TGCGCCAGCAGCTCAGCCGGGACTCAGTACAGGGGGCAGTTCTTC	CASSSAGTQYRGQFF
TRBV4-1	NA	TRBD2	TRBJ2-7	TGCGCCAGCAGCGGACTAGCGGGAGATAACGAGCAGTACTTC	CASSGLAGDNEQYF
TRBV19	NA	NA	TRBJ2-7	TGTGCCAGTAGTAGAGGACAGACAAGGTTTCGGAACTACGAGCAGTACTTC	CASSRGQTRFRNYEQYF
TRBV6-5	NA	NA	TRBJ1-6	TGTGCCAGCAGTTATTCAAGGGGATATAATTCACCCCTCCACTTT	CASSYSRGYNSPLHF
TRBV6-2/TRBV6-3	NA	TRBD2	TRBJ2-3	TGTGCCAGCAGTTACTCGCGGGAGAGGACAGATACGCAGTATTTT	CASSYSRERTDTQYF
TRBV20-1	NA	TRBD1	TRBJ1-2	TGCAGTGCTAGTGGTGACAGGGGGCTCTATGGCTACACCTTC	CSASGDRGLYGYTF
TRBV19	NA	NA	TRBJ1-4	TGTGCCAGTAGTCCGACAGGAGTAAGTGAAAAACTGTTTTTT	CASSPTGVSEKLFF
TRBV3-1/TRBV3-2	NA	TRBD1	TRBJ2-7	TGTGCCAGCAGCCAATATCCTGGACAGGGGAACACCTACGAGCAGTACTTC	CASSQYPGQGNTYEQYF
TRBV28	NA	NA	TRBJ1-1	TGTGCCAGCAGTATTAGCACTGAAGCTTTCTTT	CASSISTEAFF
TRBV9	NA	TRBD1	TRBJ2-7	TGTGCCAGCAGCAAGGACGGGACAGGCGAGCAGTACTTC	CASSKDGTGEQYF
TRBV27	NA	TRBD1	TRBJ2-7	TGTGCCAGCAGGAGAAGGACAGGGGAAGACTACGAGCAGTACTTC	CASRRRTGEDYEQYF
TRBV5-4	NA	NA	TRBJ2-7	TGTGCCAGCAGATCCTTCGGGGGGCGTGCCGAGCAGTACTTC	CASRSFGGRAEQYF
TRBV13	once	NA	TRBJ2-3	TGTGCCAGCAGCTTCAGTCGAGGACAAAGTTTTTATAGCACAGATACGCAGTATTTT	CASSFSRGQSFYSTDTQYF
TRBV2	NA	TRBD2	TRBJ2-2	TGTGCCAGCAAACTAGCGGAGACCAACACCGGGGAGCTGTTTTTT	CASKLAETNTGELFF
TRBV9	NA	TRBD2	TRBJ2-5	TGTGCCAGCAGCTGGGGTAGCGGGAGCAGTGTAGAGACCCAGTACTTC	CASSWGSGSSVETQYF
TRBV30	NA	TRBD1	TRBJ1-2	TGTGCCTGGAGCTTAGGGGGACAGGGGGTTCATGGCTACACCTTC	CAWSLGGQGVHGYTF
TRBV29-1	NA	NA	TRBJ2-1	TGCAGCGTGGCCCAGGGGGCGGGGGATGAGCAGTTCTTC	CSVAQGAGDEQFF
TRBV18	NA	NA	TRBJ2-3	TGTGCCAGCTCACTACCTCGGGAGCCAGATACGCAGTATTTT	CASSLPREPDTQYF
TRBV5-6	NA	NA	TRBJ1-5	TGTGCCAGCAACAAAAGGGGGACTAGCAATCAGCCCCAGCATTTT	CASNKRGTSNQPQHF
TRBV7-3	NA	TRBD1	TRBJ2-1	TGTGCCAGCAGCTTAACAGGGACAGGGGCATACAATGAGCAGTTCTTC	CASSLTGTGAYNEQFF
TRBV4-3	NA	NA	TRBJ1-1	TGCGCCAGCAGCCAAGTTGGAGATATGAACACTGAAGCTTTCTTT	CASSQVGDMNTEAFF
TRBV28	NA	NA	TRBJ2-2	TGTGCCAGCAGTTTCGGGGAATCCAGGACCGGGGAGCTGTTTTTT	CASSFGESRTGELFF
TRBV11-2	NA	TRBD1	TRBJ1-6	TGTGCCAGCAGCTGGGAGACAGGGGAGGGTTTCTATAATTCACCCCTCCACTTT	CASSWETGEGFYNSPLHF
TRBV7-2	NA	NA	TRBJ2-7	TGTGCCAGCAGCTTAGCGGGACAAGGCGTCTACTCCTACGAGCAGTACTTC	CASSLAGQGVYSYEQYF